The clone carrying this T cell receptor (beta chain) is medium-sized. Its target is unknown. The data belong to a study of prognosis after radiotherapy for stage I lung cancer. The wider study: The 13 male and roughly six female patients were aged about 50 to 85, median about 70 years.

V dropped 7 bases and J dropped 4 bases, with 19 bases sitting between them. This CDR3 has 15 residues. Overall study results and limits: A fall in unique TCR clone counts followed stereotactic body radiation therapy, with medians of roughly 9,900 versus 7,200.

Genomic DNA was subjected to two-round multiplex PCR for amplification of TCR beta CDR3. The use of primers specific to each TRBV and TRBJ gene characterized first-round PCR. TCRdb independently ran MiXCR on the multiplex PCR reads; one entry per CDR3 protein. This table has around 14,000 distinct CDR3 sequences, about 27% appearing once. The specimen comprised PBMCs, sampled before or after stereotactic body radiation therapy (not recorded which). The chain recombines TRBV12-3 or TRBV12-4 with TRBJ1-2, with D perhaps matching TRBD1 (5 bases). The origin of this receptor is a donor of 50 years or more with non-small cell lung cancer. In nucleotides, the CDR3 is TGTGCCAGCATGATGGAAGGGGACTGGGGCTATGGCTACACCTTC. It is translated as CASMMEGDWGYGYTF.